These 23 T cell receptor beta chains were sequenced from one sample in a study of blood T cell repertoires in COVID-19 (TCRdb year 2020). The library was produced with the immunoSEQ multiplex PCR assay. TCRdb holds this immuneACCESS table with in-frame rearrangements only. Some clones are missing; in checked studies, unresolved V genes explain under half, and the rest has no known cause. This sample holds around 180,000 clones; around two thirds were observed only once. The ten largest clones represent 2.5% to 3.5% of the sample. Sequenced input: peripheral blood. These receptors all stem from an elderly woman with acute or convalescent COVID-19.

The chain joins TRBV28 to TRBJ2-7; D is uncertain. The CDR3 is 11 amino acids. Germline V gene sequence: CDR1 MDHEN, CDR2 SYDVKM. Trimming pared 5 bases from V and 4 bases from J, leaving 6 bases between. CDR3 sequence: CASSNNYEQYF. The CDR3 region has the DNA TGTGCCAGCAGTAATAATTACGAGCAGTACTTC.

This clone turned up a few times. This chain connects TRBV10-3 to TRBJ1-5; tentative D call: TRBD1 (6 bases). CDR3 length: 15 residues. V lost 4 bases and J lost 4, with 14 bases in between. Germline loops: CDR1 ENHRY, CDR2 SYGVKD. As DNA, the CDR3 is TGTGCCATCAGTGGGGACATAAGGGAAAATCAGCCCCAGCATTTT. As protein: CAISGDIRENQPQHF.

This clone was counted between two and nine times. The chain joins TRBV27 to TRBJ2-7; D possibly corresponds to TRBD1 (7 bases). CDR1 MNHEY and CDR2 SMNVEV come from the germline V gene (reference sequence). V lost 6 bases to trimming and J lost 2 bases, with 17 bases between them. CDR3 length: 15 amino acids. This CDR3 reads CASSQLRGAAYEQYF. The CDR3 DNA sequence: TGTGCCAGCAGCCAACTCAGGGGGGCCGCCTACGAGCAGTACTTC.

The chain is built from TRBV10-3 and TRBJ2-2; 12 nucleotides agree with TRBD1. V was clipped by 8 bases and J by 8 bases; unmatched bases: 6. This CDR3 is 14 amino acids long. Germline CDR1 and CDR2: ENHRY and SYGVKD. CDR3 region: CAIARDRGQGELFF. Written as DNA, the CDR3 is TGTGCCATCGCCCGGGACAGGGGGCAGGGGGAGCTGTTTTTT.

About this clone itself: The same CDR3 is also encoded by other DNA sequences in this sample. The rearrangement joins TRBV14 to TRBJ1-1; 7 nucleotides agree with TRBD1. Germline CDR1 and CDR2: SGHDN and FVKESK. This CDR3 spans 11 amino acids. Trimming removed 2 bases from V and 10 bases from J; junction bases left unmatched: 1. The CDR3 DNA is TGTGCCAGCAGCCAACAGGGGGGAGCTTTCTTT. Its protein product is CASSQQGGAFF.

The gene calls are TRBV18 and TRBJ2-2, with TRBD2 matching over 11 bases. Trimming at V came to 3 bases and at J to 4 bases, leaving 13 bases not matched to a gene. Germline values: CDR1 KGHSH, CDR2 LQKENI. The CDR3 is 19 amino acids. DNA of the CDR3: TGTGCCAGCTCACCCTTCCGACTAGCGGGAACAGGGGGCACCGGGGAGCTGTTTTTT. Amino acid sequence: CASSPFRLAGTGGTGELFF.

V is TRBV29-1 and J is TRBJ1-6; 11 positions agree with TRBD1. The J segment lost 7 bases and the V segment lost 5 bases, leaving 4 bases of the junction unmatched. The CDR3 length is 14 residues. Germline V gene lookup returns CDR1 SQVTM and CDR2 ANQGSEA. Here the CDR3 DNA reads TGCAGCGTTCGGACAGGGGGCGACAATTCACCCCTCCACTTT. Translating gives CSVRTGGDNSPLHF.

This clone was observed a few times. The rearrangement joins TRBV28 to TRBJ2-2; the match to TRBD2 covers 7 bases. The CDR3 loop spans 15 amino acids. Germline values: CDR1 MDHEN, CDR2 SYDVKM. V lost 10 bases to trimming and J lost 4 bases; unmatched junction nucleotides: 12. CDR3 region: CAIRENSGRTGELFF. The CDR3 coding sequence is TGTGCCATCCGGGAGAATAGCGGGCGCACCGGGGAGCTGTTTTTT.

Notes on this clone: Other nucleotide sequences in the sample specify the same CDR3. This chain links TRBV5-1 with TRBJ2-1, with 9 bases fitting TRBD2. Germline CDR1 reads SGHRS; CDR2 reads YFSETQ. The CDR3 is 15 residues long. Unmatched junction bases numbered 2, after V lost 0 bases and J lost 4 bases. The CDR3 reads CASSLAAGGYNEQFF. The CDR3 bases are TGCGCCAGCAGCTTGGCCGCGGGAGGGTACAATGAGCAGTTCTTC.

This chain links TRBV29-1 with TRBJ1-2; unclear D gene. CDR1 is SQVTM and CDR2 is ANQGSEA in the germline V gene. This CDR3 spans 14 amino acids. Trimming took 4 bases from V and 3 from J, leaving 15 bases between them. DNA for the CDR3: TGCAGCGTTGCGAATATTTTAGAGTACTATGGCTACACCTTC. Residues: CSVANILEYYGYTF.

This clone appeared a few times. This rearrangement joins TRBV5-1 to TRBJ2-7; 12 positions agree with TRBD2. V shed 4 bases, J shed 13 bases, and the junction held 12 bases outside the gene matches. This CDR3 is built from 14 residues. Germline assignment: CDR1 SGHRS and CDR2 YFSETQ. Here the CDR3 DNA reads TGCGCCAGCAGCGAGCGAGAGACTAGCGGGAGTAAATACTTC. It yields the protein CASSERETSGSKYF.

This clone was seen only a few times. V and J are TRBV28 and TRBJ2-1; 10 bases fit TRBD2. Germline V gene lookup returns CDR1 MDHEN and CDR2 SYDVKM. Trimming cost V 3 bases and J 2 bases; bases outside gene matches: 4. The CDR3 has 16 amino acids. CDR3 nucleotide sequence: TGTGCCAGCAGTTTGAATCTAGCGGGAGCCTACAATGAGCAGTTCTTC. Its protein product is CASSLNLAGAYNEQFF.

The V gene is TRBV29-1, the J gene TRBJ2-7; tentative D call: TRBD2 (5 bases). V was clipped by 4 bases and J by 7 bases, with 14 bases between them. CDR3 length: 12 residues. Germline V gives CDR1 SQVTM, CDR2 ANQGSEA. This chain's CDR3 is CSVVGTTGEQYF. Written as DNA, the CDR3 is TGCAGCGTTGTCGGTACCACGGGGGAGCAGTACTTC.

This chain uses TRBV5-6 with TRBJ2-3, with 8 bases lining up with TRBD1. This CDR3 comprises 15 residues. J lost 2 bases, V lost 3 bases, and 5 bases had no gene match. CDR1 SGHDT and CDR2 YYEEEE come from the germline V gene. CDR3 residues: CASSYPGQATDTQYF. As DNA, the CDR3 is TGTGCCAGCAGCTATCCGGGACAGGCCACAGATACGCAGTATTTT.

This clone came up a few times. The chain has TRBV4-3 and TRBJ2-7; D is perhaps TRBD2 (6 bases). The CDR3 is 18 amino acids. Germline values: CDR1 LGHNA, CDR2 YSLEER. V was shortened by 0 bases and J by 1 base, with 19 bases between the two germline ends. DNA for the CDR3: TGCGCCAGCAGCCAAGACACTTACGGCCCGGGGAGGTCCTACGAGCAGTACTTC. This gives the protein CASSQDTYGPGRSYEQYF.

The rearrangement uses TRBV4-3 and TRBJ2-1; 9 positions match TRBD2. The length of the CDR3 is 14 residues. The V segment lost 0 bases and the J segment 9 bases; nucleotides outside the gene matches: 3. CDR1 is LGHNA, CDR2 YSLEER, per germline. The CDR3 loop reads CASSQDWREGEQFF. The CDR3 coding sequence is TGCGCCAGCAGCCAAGACTGGCGGGAGGGTGAGCAGTTCTTC.

The rearrangement joins TRBV10-3 to TRBJ2-6; 10 bases fit TRBD1. This CDR3 has 17 residues. V lost 6 bases to trimming and J lost 4 bases; unmatched junction nucleotides: 9. CDR1 and CDR2 (germline): ENHRY, SYGVKD. The CDR3 here is CAISGQGGTPGANVLTF. The CDR3 coding sequence is TGTGCCATCAGCGGACAGGGGGGAACCCCCGGGGCCAACGTCCTGACTTTC.

This clone was counted between two and nine times. The V and J genes are TRBV6-5 and TRBJ1-1; D gene ambiguous. The CDR3 totals 14 residues. Germline V gene data show CDR1 as MNHEY and CDR2 as SVGAGI. V dropped 6 bases and J dropped 1 base, with 12 bases sitting between them. This CDR3 is CASRVQYQNTEAFF. The CDR3 nucleotides are TGTGCCAGCAGGGTACAGTACCAGAACACTGAAGCTTTCTTT.

V gene TRBV7-3 combines with J gene TRBJ2-1, with D maybe TRBD1 (5 bases). V shed 0 bases and J shed 5 bases, with 5 bases lying between them. The germline CDR1 and CDR2 sequences are SGHTA and FQGTGA. This CDR3 spans 13 amino acids. This CDR3 reads CASSLTGDNEQFF. CDR3 coding DNA: TGTGCCAGCAGCTTAACAGGGGACAATGAGCAGTTCTTC. Variable domain in full (rest from reference TRBV7-3 and TRBJ2-1): GAGVSQTPSNKVTEKGKYVELRCDPISGHTALYWYRQSLGQGPEFLIYFQGTGAADDSGLPNDRFFAVRPEGSVSTLKIQRTERGDSAVYLCASSLTGDNEQFFGPGTRLTVL.

The chain employs TRBV18 and TRBJ2-7; D gene unclear. This CDR3 has 13 residues. The V gene's germline CDR1 is KGHSH and CDR2 LQKENI. Trimming removed 3 bases from V and 2 bases from J, with 8 bases in between. Written as DNA, the CDR3 is TGTGCCAGCTCACCTCCAGAAACCTACGAGCAGTACTTC. This sequence encodes CASSPPETYEQYF. Based on the CDR3 plus reference TRBV18 and TRBJ2-7, the full variable domain is NAGVMQNPRHLVRRRGQEARLRCSPMKGHSHVYWYRQLPEEGLKFMVYLQKENIIDESGMPKERFSAEFPKEGPSILRIQQVVRGDSAAYFCASSPPETYEQYFGPGTRLTVT.

V usage is TRBV28 and J usage is TRBJ1-1; D uncertain. The CDR3 contains 15 residues. Germline V gene lookup returns CDR1 MDHEN and CDR2 SYDVKM. V lost 9 bases and J lost 1, with 18 bases in between. CDR3 protein: CASQWGSAGNTEAFF. The DNA for the CDR3 is TGTGCCAGTCAATGGGGTTCGGCGGGGAACACTGAAGCTTTCTTT.

The chain is built from TRBV7-2 and TRBJ2-2; D unclear. The CDR3 sequence is 14 residues long. Trimming pared 5 bases from V and 5 bases from J, leaving 12 bases between. Per germline, CDR1 SGHTA and CDR2 FQGNSA. DNA for the CDR3: TGTGCCAGCAGCATCAAGACACTGACCGGGGAGCTGTTTTTT. Translated: CASSIKTLTGELFF. Drawing the rest from reference TRBV7-2 and TRBJ2-2, the complete variable domain is GAGVSQSPSNKVTEKGKDVELRCDPISGHTALYWYRQSLGQGLEFLIYFQGNSAPDKSGLPSDRFSAERTGGSVSTLTIQRTQQEDSAVYLCASSIKTLTGELFFGEGSRLTVL.

This clone was seen a few times. The chain combines TRBV29-1 with TRBJ2-1, with 16 bases identical to TRBD2. The junction had 6 bases not matched to a gene; V was cut back by 6 bases and J by 7 bases. Germline lookup yields CDR1 SQVTM and CDR2 ANQGSEA. The CDR3 spans 15 residues. CDR3 nucleotides: TGCAGCGTCTCCGGGACTAGCGGGAGGGTAAATGAGCAGTTCTTC. Residues: CSVSGTSGRVNEQFF.